The rows below give T cell receptor beta chains drawn from one sample of a study of Ad26.COV2.S vaccination and SARS-CoV-2 variants. The repertoire was sequenced with immunoSEQ multiplex PCR; TCRdb's copy has only in-frame clones and lacks some. The data contain about 410,000 clones, 89% of them singletons. The material sequenced was peripheral blood, taken in a trial of Ad26.COV2.S vaccine versus placebo. These TCRs come from a person aged 18-65 years who received the Ad26.COV2.S COVID-19 vaccine or a placebo. Both conserved end residues are part of each CDR3. Fields, in order: clone size, D gene, V gene, J gene, CDR3 DNA, CDR3 protein. The D gene is left open where the match is weak. Clone size is stated in some rows and not others, as once, few, many or a class when expanded.

abundance: -
d_gene: -
v_gene: TRBV12-3/TRBV12-4
j_gene: TRBJ1-3
CDR3nt: TGTGCCAGCAGCCTGATTGGAAACACCATATATTTT
CDR3aa: CASSLIGNTIYF

abundance: once
d_gene: -
v_gene: TRBV29-1
j_gene: TRBJ2-5
CDR3nt: TGCAGCGTTGAACTCAGGGGGGACAGCCAAGAGACCCAGTACTTC
CDR3aa: CSVELRGDSQETQYF

abundance: -
d_gene: TRBD1
v_gene: TRBV5-1
j_gene: TRBJ1-2
CDR3nt: TGCGCCAGCAGCCCGACAGGGTACGATGGCTACACCTTC
CDR3aa: CASSPTGYDGYTF

abundance: -
d_gene: TRBD2
v_gene: TRBV15
j_gene: TRBJ2-1
CDR3nt: TGTGCCACCAGCAGAGATGCCCCTAGCGGGAGTAACAATGAGCAGTTCTTC
CDR3aa: CATSRDAPSGSNNEQFF

abundance: -
d_gene: TRBD2
v_gene: TRBV7-9
j_gene: TRBJ2-7
CDR3nt: TGTGCCAGCAGCTCCCTGACTAGCGGGGGATACGAGCAGTACTTC
CDR3aa: CASSSLTSGGYEQYF

abundance: -
d_gene: -
v_gene: TRBV6-1
j_gene: TRBJ2-2
CDR3nt: TGTGCCAGCAGTGAACAGGGTTCGAACACCGGGGAGCTGTTTTTT
CDR3aa: CASSEQGSNTGELFF

abundance: -
d_gene: -
v_gene: TRBV13
j_gene: TRBJ2-1
CDR3nt: TGTGCCAGCAGCTTATCCCGGCTCTACAATGAGCAGTTCTTC
CDR3aa: CASSLSRLYNEQFF

abundance: -
d_gene: -
v_gene: TRBV28
j_gene: TRBJ2-1
CDR3nt: TGTGCCAGCAGTTTACGGGGGATCTCCTACAATGAGCAGTTCTTC
CDR3aa: CASSLRGISYNEQFF

abundance: once
d_gene: -
v_gene: TRBV19
j_gene: TRBJ1-2
CDR3nt: TGTGCCAGTAGTCGTTCTGGCATTCGAACGAGTGGCTACACCTTC
CDR3aa: CASSRSGIRTSGYTF

abundance: -
d_gene: -
v_gene: TRBV4-1
j_gene: TRBJ1-2
CDR3nt: TGCGCCAGCAGCCAAGATGGGTTCAACTATGGCTACACCTTC
CDR3aa: CASSQDGFNYGYTF

abundance: -
d_gene: TRBD2
v_gene: TRBV15
j_gene: TRBJ2-4
CDR3nt: TGTGCCACCAGCAGAGGGACTAGCGGGAGGGCCAGGGTGGCCAAAAACATTCAGTACTTC
CDR3aa: CATSRGTSGRARVAKNIQYF

abundance: -
d_gene: -
v_gene: TRBV3-1/TRBV3-2
j_gene: TRBJ1-1
CDR3nt: TGTGCCAGCAGCCAAGTTTTGCCGGCTCGGGGGGAAGCTTTCTTT
CDR3aa: CASSQVLPARGEAFF

abundance: -
d_gene: -
v_gene: TRBV18
j_gene: TRBJ2-2
CDR3nt: TGTGCCAGCTCACCAATCGGACTGGAGCTGTTTTTT
CDR3aa: CASSPIGLELFF

abundance: -
d_gene: -
v_gene: TRBV6-5
j_gene: TRBJ2-1
CDR3nt: TGTGCCAGCTCCTCCAGGAGCTCCTACAATGAGCAGTTCTTC
CDR3aa: CASSSRSSYNEQFF

abundance: -
d_gene: TRBD2
v_gene: TRBV5-1
j_gene: TRBJ2-3
CDR3nt: TGCGCCAGCAGCCCCGCCGGGCTAGCGGGAGGGCCAGATACGCAGTATTTT
CDR3aa: CASSPAGLAGGPDTQYF

abundance: -
d_gene: TRBD1
v_gene: TRBV2
j_gene: TRBJ2-3
CDR3nt: TGTGCCAGCAGTGTTTGGACAGGGGGGGATACGCAGTATTTT
CDR3aa: CASSVWTGGDTQYF

abundance: -
d_gene: -
v_gene: TRBV27
j_gene: TRBJ2-1
CDR3nt: TGTGCCAGCAGTGAGGGGCCCACGGGGAAGTTCTTC
CDR3aa: CASSEGPTGKFF

abundance: -
d_gene: -
v_gene: TRBV6-5
j_gene: TRBJ2-2
CDR3nt: TGTGCCACTCCAGACTGGGGCACCGGGGAGCTGTTTTTT
CDR3aa: CATPDWGTGELFF

abundance: -
d_gene: -
v_gene: TRBV13
j_gene: TRBJ1-1
CDR3nt: TGTGCCAGCAGCTTAGGCCCCACACCCAACACTGAAGCTTTCTTT
CDR3aa: CASSLGPTPNTEAFF

abundance: -
d_gene: TRBD2
v_gene: TRBV5-4
j_gene: TRBJ2-1
CDR3nt: TGTGCCAGCAGCTCCCCTAGCGGTCCGGGAGGGAGGTGGGAGCAGTTCTTC
CDR3aa: CASSSPSGPGGRWEQFF

abundance: -
d_gene: -
v_gene: TRBV7-9
j_gene: TRBJ2-7
CDR3nt: TGTGCCAGCAGCTTGGGGGCGCGGGAGCAGTACTTC
CDR3aa: CASSLGAREQYF

abundance: -
d_gene: TRBD1
v_gene: TRBV27
j_gene: TRBJ2-3
CDR3nt: TGTGCCAGCAGTTTACGGACCGGGACAGGGGGCACAGATACGCAGTATTTT
CDR3aa: CASSLRTGTGGTDTQYF

abundance: few
d_gene: TRBD2
v_gene: TRBV9
j_gene: TRBJ2-1
CDR3nt: TGTGCCAGCAGCGTAGGGACTAGCGGGTACAATGAGCAGTTCTTC
CDR3aa: CASSVGTSGYNEQFF

abundance: once
d_gene: -
v_gene: TRBV28
j_gene: TRBJ2-7
CDR3nt: TGTGCCAGCAGTTTATTGACCCTACAGGCACCCTACGAGCAGTACTTC
CDR3aa: CASSLLTLQAPYEQYF

abundance: -
d_gene: -
v_gene: TRBV4-1
j_gene: TRBJ2-1
CDR3nt: TGCGCCAGCAGCCCAAACAGACCCCAGAGTGAGCAGTTCTTC
CDR3aa: CASSPNRPQSEQFF

abundance: few
d_gene: TRBD1
v_gene: TRBV7-9
j_gene: TRBJ1-3
CDR3nt: TGTGCCAGCAGCTTCGGGACAGGGGGGAAGTACTCTGGAAACACCATATATTTT
CDR3aa: CASSFGTGGKYSGNTIYF

abundance: once
d_gene: -
v_gene: TRBV30
j_gene: TRBJ2-1
CDR3nt: TGTGCCTGGAGTGTCCGAACGGACAATGAGCAGTTCTTC
CDR3aa: CAWSVRTDNEQFF

abundance: -
d_gene: TRBD1
v_gene: TRBV28
j_gene: TRBJ1-5
CDR3nt: TGTGCCAGCAGACCCACAGGGGGGTATCAGCCCCAGCATTTT
CDR3aa: CASRPTGGYQPQHF

abundance: once
d_gene: TRBD1
v_gene: TRBV11-1
j_gene: TRBJ2-7
CDR3nt: TGTGCCAGCAGCGCCCAACAGGGGAACTACGAGCAGTACTTC
CDR3aa: CASSAQQGNYEQYF

abundance: once
d_gene: -
v_gene: TRBV7-2
j_gene: TRBJ2-3
CDR3nt: TGTGCCAGCAGCTTATGGGCCTCCCTCCCAGATACGCAGTATTTT
CDR3aa: CASSLWASLPDTQYF

abundance: once
d_gene: TRBD2
v_gene: TRBV11-3
j_gene: TRBJ2-5
CDR3nt: TGTGCCAGCAGCAAATTAGCGGGAGGGGGGGAGACCCAGTACTTC
CDR3aa: CASSKLAGGGETQYF

abundance: -
d_gene: TRBD1
v_gene: TRBV4-2
j_gene: TRBJ1-6
CDR3nt: TGTGCCAGCAGCCAAAGGGACAGGGCTGGTAATTCACCCCTCCACTTT
CDR3aa: CASSQRDRAGNSPLHF

abundance: -
d_gene: -
v_gene: TRBV18
j_gene: TRBJ1-5
CDR3nt: TGTGCCAGCTCACCAAAGGAGGAGTTCAATCAGCCCCAGCATTTT
CDR3aa: CASSPKEEFNQPQHF

abundance: -
d_gene: -
v_gene: TRBV29-1
j_gene: TRBJ1-5
CDR3nt: TGCAGCGCCACTCCGGGGAACAATCAGCCCCAGCATTTT
CDR3aa: CSATPGNNQPQHF

abundance: -
d_gene: TRBD1
v_gene: TRBV5-1
j_gene: TRBJ1-2
CDR3nt: TGCGCCAGCAGCTTTGGACAGGGGGTATATGGCTACACCTTC
CDR3aa: CASSFGQGVYGYTF

abundance: -
d_gene: -
v_gene: TRBV4-3
j_gene: TRBJ1-2
CDR3nt: TGCGCCAGCAGCCAAGAAACCGGGCGGGGTTATGGCTACACCTTC
CDR3aa: CASSQETGRGYGYTF

abundance: -
d_gene: -
v_gene: TRBV28
j_gene: TRBJ2-7
CDR3nt: TGTGCCAGCAGTTTATCGGCAGGGGACGAGCAGTACTTC
CDR3aa: CASSLSAGDEQYF

abundance: -
d_gene: -
v_gene: TRBV6-5
j_gene: TRBJ1-5
CDR3nt: TGTGCCAGCAGTTACTCCAGCGTCAGTCAGCCCCAGCATTTT
CDR3aa: CASSYSSVSQPQHF

abundance: -
d_gene: TRBD1
v_gene: TRBV14
j_gene: TRBJ2-7
CDR3nt: TGTGCCAGCAGCCAAGAAGGCCAGGGGGACAAAGTCTACGAGCAGTACTTC
CDR3aa: CASSQEGQGDKVYEQYF

abundance: -
d_gene: TRBD1
v_gene: TRBV28
j_gene: TRBJ2-7
CDR3nt: TGTGCCAGCAGTTCAAGGACAGGATCTTACGAGCAGTACTTC
CDR3aa: CASSSRTGSYEQYF

abundance: -
d_gene: -
v_gene: TRBV5-4
j_gene: TRBJ2-1
CDR3nt: TGTGCCAGCAGCTTGGGGACTACCTCCTACAATGAGCAGTTCTTC
CDR3aa: CASSLGTTSYNEQFF

abundance: -
d_gene: -
v_gene: TRBV12-5
j_gene: TRBJ2-2
CDR3nt: TGTGCTAGTGGTTTGTACACCGGGGAGCTGTTTTTT
CDR3aa: CASGLYTGELFF

abundance: -
d_gene: TRBD1
v_gene: TRBV18
j_gene: TRBJ2-3
CDR3nt: TGTGCCAGCTCCTTGCTACAGGGGACCACAGATACGCAGTATTTT
CDR3aa: CASSLLQGTTDTQYF

abundance: -
d_gene: -
v_gene: TRBV28
j_gene: TRBJ2-1
CDR3nt: TGTGCCAGCAGTTTCGAACCTAGCGCCACGAATAAGCAGTTCTTC
CDR3aa: CASSFEPSATNKQFF

abundance: -
d_gene: -
v_gene: TRBV14
j_gene: TRBJ2-5
CDR3nt: TGTGCCAGCAGCCACTTCTCAGAAGAGACCCAGTACTTC
CDR3aa: CASSHFSEETQYF

abundance: -
d_gene: -
v_gene: TRBV6-6
j_gene: TRBJ1-6
CDR3nt: TGTGCCAGCAGTTACTCGAACCCTGATGGGTCACCCCTCCACTTT
CDR3aa: CASSYSNPDGSPLHF

abundance: -
d_gene: -
v_gene: TRBV24-1
j_gene: TRBJ2-2
CDR3nt: TGTGCCACCAGTTCTATCACCGGGGAGCTGTTTTTT
CDR3aa: CATSSITGELFF

abundance: few
d_gene: -
v_gene: TRBV6-1
j_gene: TRBJ1-5
CDR3nt: TGTGCCAGCAGTGAAGCTTCAGGAGTTAGCAATCAGCCCCAGCATTTT
CDR3aa: CASSEASGVSNQPQHF

abundance: -
d_gene: -
v_gene: TRBV20-1
j_gene: TRBJ2-1
CDR3nt: TGCAGTGCTAGTTGGCGGGACCTACAAAATGAGCAGTTCTTC
CDR3aa: CSASWRDLQNEQFF

abundance: -
d_gene: -
v_gene: TRBV27
j_gene: TRBJ1-6
CDR3nt: TGTGCCAGCAGATTTGGCCCTTCTAATTCACCCCTCCACTTT
CDR3aa: CASRFGPSNSPLHF

abundance: once
d_gene: TRBD2
v_gene: TRBV7-3
j_gene: TRBJ2-1
CDR3nt: TGTGCCAGCAGCTTGACTAGCGGGAGTCCAAATGAGCAGTTCTTC
CDR3aa: CASSLTSGSPNEQFF

abundance: -
d_gene: -
v_gene: TRBV28
j_gene: TRBJ2-1
CDR3nt: TGTGCCAGCAGCCTTCCATTGCTAAACAATGAGCAGTTCTTC
CDR3aa: CASSLPLLNNEQFF

abundance: -
d_gene: TRBD1
v_gene: TRBV29-1
j_gene: TRBJ2-1
CDR3nt: TGCAGCTTACTGCGAGCCACAGGGGCTAAAGAGCAGTTCTTC
CDR3aa: CSLLRATGAKEQFF